A selection of T cell receptor beta chains follows, all from one sample in a study of T cells in Graves' hyperthyroidism and ophthalmopathy. TCRdb reprocessed the multiplex PCR reads via MiXCR and lists one record per CDR3 protein. The sample records hundreds of thousands of distinct CDR3 sequences, less than 15% being singletons. The sample was blood. The receptors derive from a young woman with Graves' hyperthyroidism. CDR3s include the opening cysteine and the closing phenylalanine or tryptophan. D genes are given only for firm matches. Some rows have no size entry. The others give once, few or many, or a class for an expanded clone.

d_call	j_call	clone_size	v_call	cdr3_nt	cdr3_aa
NA	TRBJ1-1	few	TRBV5-5	TGTGCCAGCAGCTTGGAAGCCCGGGACCCGCTGGGGGACACTGAAGCTTTCTTT	CASSLEARDPLGDTEAFF
TRBD1	TRBJ2-1	NA	TRBV7-8	TGTGCCAGCAGCTTAGACAGGGGGCTGGATAATGTCTTC	CASSLDRGLDNVF
NA	TRBJ2-5	NA	TRBV11-2	TGTGCCAGCAGTTTTAGTGTCGGGGGAGGAGAGACCCAGTACTTC	CASSFSVGGGETQYF
NA	TRBJ2-4	many	TRBV18	TGTGCCAGCTCACCACCGGAGGGTATCACCATTCAGTACTTC	CASSPPEGITIQYF
NA	TRBJ2-7	NA	TRBV28	TGTGCCAGCAGTTTCCGCCACCACTACGAGCAGTACTTC	CASSFRHHYEQYF
NA	TRBJ2-4	NA	TRBV6-2/TRBV6-3	TGTGCCAGCAGTTCGGGGGATGGCGGCCGAAGCGGCATTCAGTACTTC	CASSSGDGGRSGIQYF
NA	TRBJ2-1	many	TRBV24-1	TGTGCCACCAGTGATTTGAGGGCTAGCGACAATGAGCAGTTCTTC	CATSDLRASDNEQFF
TRBD2	TRBJ2-2	many	TRBV7-2	TGTGCCAGCAGCCAGGGACTAACGAACACCGGGGAGCTGTTTTTT	CASSQGLTNTGELFF
NA	TRBJ2-7	many	TRBV11-3	TGTGCCAGCAGCTTAGAGCGCTTCGTCTACGAGCAGTACTTC	CASSLERFVYEQYF
NA	TRBJ2-7	many	TRBV20-1	TGCAGTGCTAGAGGCACCCGTTTCTTCTACGAGCAGTACTTC	CSARGTRFFYEQYF
NA	TRBJ2-3	many	TRBV11-2	TGTGCCAGCAGCCCGAGGGGAGGGGGCCTTACGCAGTATTTT	CASSPRGGGLTQYF
NA	TRBJ2-1	many	TRBV3-1	TGTGCCAGCAGCTCTAGGACAGGACTAAGCTTGAGTGGCTCCTACAATGAGCAGTTCTTC	CASSSRTGLSLSGSYNEQFF
TRBD2	TRBJ2-5	many	TRBV10-2	TGCGCCAGCAGTGAGTCCGGGACTAGGGCCGTAGGGGAGACCCAGTACTTC	CASSESGTRAVGETQYF
TRBD1	TRBJ1-4	few	TRBV19	TGTGCCAGTAGTTTTTCTAACAGGGGTGCAACTAATGAAAAACTGTTTTTT	CASSFSNRGATNEKLFF
TRBD1	TRBJ1-1	few	TRBV20-1	TGCAGTGCTAGAGCGACAGGGAACCTTAACACTGAAGCTTTCTTT	CSARATGNLNTEAFF
NA	TRBJ2-2	NA	TRBV24-1	TGTGCCACCAGTGTGCAGGGGGGTATCGGGGAGCTGTTTTTT	CATSVQGGIGELFF
NA	TRBJ1-5	many	TRBV12-3/TRBV12-4	TGTGCCAGCAGGGAAGGAGGCAATCAGCCCCAGCATTTT	CASREGGNQPQHF
NA	TRBJ2-1	many	TRBV12-3/TRBV12-4	TGTGCCAGCAGTTTTGAGGGAGGGGGATACAATGAGCAGTTCTTC	CASSFEGGGYNEQFF
NA	TRBJ2-1	many	TRBV4-1	TGCGCCAGCAGGCAGGTCGCTGGCCCCAATGAGCAGTTCTTC	CASRQVAGPNEQFF
NA	TRBJ1-2	many	TRBV11-2	TGTGCCAGCAGCATAGGCCAGGGGCGAACGGGTGGCTACACCTTC	CASSIGQGRTGGYTF
TRBD2	TRBJ2-3	many	TRBV7-9	TGTGCCAGCAGCCCGACCGGGACTAGCGGAGATACGCAGTATTTT	CASSPTGTSGDTQYF
TRBD1	TRBJ2-7	NA	TRBV12-3/TRBV12-4	TGTGCCAGCAGTTTGCAGGGGGCAAGTTTTGGCGAGCAGTACTTC	CASSLQGASFGEQYF
NA	TRBJ1-5	few	TRBV6-2/TRBV6-3	TGTGCCAGCAGTTACATCAGCTATAGCAATCAGCCCCAGCATTTT	CASSYISYSNQPQHF
NA	TRBJ2-7	many	TRBV18	TGTGCCAGCTCACCGGACCTCTACGAGCAGTACTTC	CASSPDLYEQYF
NA	TRBJ2-7	many	TRBV2	TGTGCCAGCAGTGAAAACGGGTTCAACGAGCAGTACTTC	CASSENGFNEQYF
TRBD1	TRBJ1-1	many	TRBV18	TGTGCCAGCTCAGTGGACAGGAGTGAAGCTTTCTTT	CASSVDRSEAFF
NA	TRBJ1-5	NA	TRBV7-9	TGTGCCAGCAGCCATGACGGACCTAATCAGCCCCAGCATTTT	CASSHDGPNQPQHF
TRBD2	TRBJ2-7	few	TRBV27	TGTGCCAGCAGGCCGGCTCTAGCGGGCTACGAGCAGTACTTC	CASRPALAGYEQYF
TRBD2	TRBJ2-3	many	TRBV10-1	TGCGCCAGCAGTGAGTCTGCGGGAGGACACACAGATACGCAGTATTTT	CASSESAGGHTDTQYF
NA	TRBJ2-3	many	TRBV4-1	TGCGCCAGCAGCCAAGATCGGGTTTCAGATACGCAGTATTTT	CASSQDRVSDTQYF
TRBD1	TRBJ2-2	few	TRBV11-2	TGTGCCAGCAGCTCTAAAGGGGGCGGCGTGTTCACCGGGGAGCTGTTTTTT	CASSSKGGGVFTGELFF
TRBD1	TRBJ1-4	few	TRBV11-2	TGTGCCAGCAGTCGCGACAGGGTTGATGAAAAACTGTTTTTT	CASSRDRVDEKLFF
TRBD1	TRBJ1-1	NA	TRBV28	TGTGCCAGCAGTCCGACAGGGAGTATGAACACTGAAGCTTTCTTT	CASSPTGSMNTEAFF
TRBD2	TRBJ2-1	many	TRBV20-1	TGCAGTGCCAGCAGCGGGATGGAGGATGAGCAGTTCTTC	CSASSGMEDEQFF
TRBD2	TRBJ2-1	few	TRBV6-2/TRBV6-3	TGTGCCAGCAGTTACCCCCATAGCGGGGCCTCCTACAATGAGCAGTTCTTC	CASSYPHSGASYNEQFF
TRBD1	TRBJ2-7	many	TRBV7-6	TGTGCCAGCAGTTTCGGGACAGGCTTAACCTACGAGCAGTACTTC	CASSFGTGLTYEQYF
TRBD1	TRBJ1-2	few	TRBV5-1	TGCGCCAGCAGCACCTTCGGACAGGACTATGGCTACACCTTC	CASSTFGQDYGYTF
NA	TRBJ2-1	many	TRBV20-1	TGCAGTGCAACACTAGCCTACAATGAGCAGTTCTTC	CSATLAYNEQFF
NA	TRBJ1-5	many	TRBV28	TGTGCCAGCAGTTTTCCGGACAGCCTCAATCAGCCCCAGCATTTT	CASSFPDSLNQPQHF
TRBD2	TRBJ2-1	many	TRBV9	TGTGCCAGCAGCCCCCACGGGACTACCAGATCGTGGCATGAGCAGTTCTTC	CASSPHGTTRSWHEQFF
TRBD2	TRBJ2-2	many	TRBV6-1	TGTGCCAGCACTGAACCACGACTAGCGGGCACCTTAACCGGGGAGCTGTTTTTT	CASTEPRLAGTLTGELFF
NA	TRBJ2-5	few	TRBV5-1	TGCGCCAGCAGGACAACGGGGGATCAAGAGACCCAGTACTTC	CASRTTGDQETQYF
TRBD1	TRBJ1-1	many	TRBV10-3	TGTGCCATCGCTGGACAGGGTGACACTGAAGCTTTCTTT	CAIAGQGDTEAFF
TRBD2	TRBJ2-1	few	TRBV5-1	TGCGCCACCGCCCCGGGACTAGCGTCGAGCTCCTACAATGAGCAGTTCTTC	CATAPGLASSSYNEQFF
TRBD1	TRBJ2-2	many	TRBV2	TGTGCCAGCAGTGATGAGGGGGCTGGCGGGGAGCTGTTTTTT	CASSDEGAGGELFF
NA	TRBJ1-1	many	TRBV2	TGTGCCAGCAGGGACAGTACGGCTTTCTTT	CASRDSTAFF
NA	TRBJ1-1	many	TRBV28	TGTGCCAGCAGTTTGAAACGGACTAACACTGAAGCTTTCTTT	CASSLKRTNTEAFF